These T cell receptor beta chains were read from a single sample in a study of T cell changes during pregnancy in multiple sclerosis. Libraries were prepared by immunoSEQ multiplex PCR; TCRdb keeps only in-frame clonotypes and omits some of them. This table has roughly 75,000 clones, 70% to 90% appearing once. The specimen comprised peripheral blood, sampled before pregnancy. These receptors came from a female donor with multiple sclerosis, enrolled in a pregnancy study. CDR3s include the opening cysteine and the closing phenylalanine or tryptophan. D genes are given only for firm matches. The size entry is marked missing in some rows and otherwise reads once, few, many or a size class.

DNA	CDR3	size	V	J	D
TGCGCCAGCAGCCAAGATGAGGGTCAGCCCCAGCATTTT	CASSQDEGQPQHF	.	TRBV4-3	TRBJ1-5	.
TGTGCCTGGAGTCCCCCCGCAGATACGCAGTATTTT	CAWSPPADTQYF	.	TRBV30	TRBJ2-3	.
TGTGCCACCAGCAGAGGGGGGGGAGGGAATCAGCCCCAGCATTTT	CATSRGGGGNQPQHF	.	TRBV15	TRBJ1-5	.
TGTGCCAGCAGCTTACGGGGGGGCAATCAGCCCCAGCATTTT	CASSLRGGNQPQHF	.	TRBV7-2	TRBJ1-5	.
TGCGCCAGCAGGACTAGCGGTAGCACAGATACGCAGTATTTT	CASRTSGSTDTQYF	.	TRBV5-1	TRBJ2-3	TRBD2
TGTGCCTGGAGTAAACACCTCACAGATACGCAGTATTTT	CAWSKHLTDTQYF	once	TRBV30	TRBJ2-3	.
TGTGCCTGGAGTCAGGGGCCCTACGAGCAGTACTTC	CAWSQGPYEQYF	.	TRBV30	TRBJ2-7	.
TGTGCCAGCAGTTTCTTCCGGGGGACTGTCACCGGGGAGCTGTTTTTT	CASSFFRGTVTGELFF	.	TRBV27	TRBJ2-2	.
TGTGCCAGCAGCTTTAGGCCACGGGACAACGGCTATGGCTACACCTTC	CASSFRPRDNGYGYTF	.	TRBV11-2	TRBJ1-2	.
TGTGCCAGCAGCCCCCGGACAGGGGTAAACGAGCAGTACTTC	CASSPRTGVNEQYF	.	TRBV9	TRBJ2-7	TRBD1
TGCGCCAGCAGCCAAGCCCGATCGAGAGGCCCGATATACAATGAGCAGTTCTTC	CASSQARSRGPIYNEQFF	.	TRBV4-3	TRBJ2-1	.
TGTGCCAGCAGCTCCGTTCGGGGGGGCGCCGAGACCCAGTACTTC	CASSSVRGGAETQYF	.	TRBV9	TRBJ2-5	TRBD2
TGCGCCAGCAGCCGCGTCGGAGGCAATGAGCAGTTCTTC	CASSRVGGNEQFF	few	TRBV5-1	TRBJ2-1	.
TGTGCCAGCACGTGGGCTGTGGGGCCTAACTATGGCTACACCTTC	CASTWAVGPNYGYTF	.	TRBV6-1	TRBJ1-2	.
TGTGCCAGCAGTTTATACGGTGTGAACACTGAAGCTTTCTTT	CASSLYGVNTEAFF	.	TRBV28	TRBJ1-1	.
TGTGCCAGCAGTAACCCGGGGGGGTACGAGCAGTACTTC	CASSNPGGYEQYF	.	TRBV25-1	TRBJ2-7	TRBD2
TGTGCCAGCAGTTCCCGGCTCGGGGATCAGCCCCAGCATTTT	CASSSRLGDQPQHF	.	TRBV28	TRBJ1-5	.
TGTGCCAGCAGTGGTACTAGCGGGGGGGTAAATGAGCAGTTCTTC	CASSGTSGGVNEQFF	.	TRBV6-4	TRBJ2-1	TRBD2
TGTGCCAGTAGTATCCCTCAGGGGTGGGGATACAATGAGCAGTTCTTC	CASSIPQGWGYNEQFF	.	TRBV19	TRBJ2-1	.
TGTGCCAGCAGCCACCACCAGGGGATCGGGCAGTTCTTC	CASSHHQGIGQFF	.	TRBV14	TRBJ2-1	.
TGTGCCAGCAGCTTGGGGGCAGGGCGGAATGGCTACACCTTC	CASSLGAGRNGYTF	.	TRBV5-5	TRBJ1-2	.
TGCGCCAGCAGCCGGTATGGGGGGGGCACAGATACGCAGTATTTT	CASSRYGGGTDTQYF	.	TRBV5-1	TRBJ2-3	TRBD2